This TCR beta chain was profiled in a study of tumor and adjacent non-tumor tissue in lung cancer. Study-level background: There were around 11 adenocarcinoma, 2 squamous cell carcinoma and 1 small cell lung cancer cases. Each sample yielded around 4 million productive TCRbeta reads on average.

RNA was extracted from bulk tissue without any cell sorting. Between August and November 2014, newly diagnosed, chemotherapy-naive lung cancer patients underwent thoracic surgery in China. The CDR3 extends over 14 amino acids. Three rounds of nested PCR, following a modified ARM-PCR protocol, produced the TCRbeta library. TCRdb re-called the multiplex PCR reads with MiXCR, one entry per CDR3 protein. Of around 70,000 distinct CDR3 sequences listed, 73% are singletons. Comment on this clonotype: The junction shows a germline mismatch at one end, possibly a read error.

The chain links TRBV12-3 or TRBV12-4 to TRBJ1-3, with D uncertain. This sequence was found in a man aged 60 to 69 with non-small cell lung cancer. Sample: lung tumor tissue. Here the CDR3 DNA reads TGTGCCAGCAGTTTAGTATCGCGTGGAGACACCACATATTTT. This gives the protein CASSLVSRGDTTYF.